The source of this T cell receptor beta chain is a study of T cells expressing NK-cell markers. Findings and caveats of the study: The CD3+CD56-NKG2C+ fraction of a handful of donors was also led by these clonotypes.

About this clonotype: Its specificity is not known.

Germline values: CDR1 MDHEN, CDR2 SYDVKM. The CDR3 is 12 amino acids. TCRdb reprocessed the 5' RACE reads, keeping one entry per CDR3 protein, no DNA. This table lists some 500,000 distinct CDR3 sequences. This receptor was obtained from a woman aged 50 to 60 in good health. The chain uses TRBV28 and TRBJ2-7; TCRdb designates TRBD2, a call that cannot be tested without DNA. Specimen: blood T cells: a sorted CD56 or NKG2C T cell subset, CD4+ or CD8+ T cells, or bulk PBMC T cells (not recorded which). CDR3 sequence reads: CASRSQGREQYF.